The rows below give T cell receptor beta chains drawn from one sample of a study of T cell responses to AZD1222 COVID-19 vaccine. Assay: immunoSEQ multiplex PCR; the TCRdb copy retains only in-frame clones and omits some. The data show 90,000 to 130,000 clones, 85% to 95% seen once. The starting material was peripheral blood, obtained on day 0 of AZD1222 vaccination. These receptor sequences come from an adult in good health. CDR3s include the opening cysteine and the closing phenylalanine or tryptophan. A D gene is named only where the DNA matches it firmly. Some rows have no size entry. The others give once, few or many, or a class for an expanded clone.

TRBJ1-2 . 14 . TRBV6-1 CASSEDLGPYGYTF TGTGCCAGCAGTGAAGATCTGGGGCCCTATGGCTACACCTTC
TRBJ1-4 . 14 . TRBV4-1 CASSQDGQPAKLFF TGCGCCAGCAGCCAAGATGGGCAGCCTGCAAAACTGTTTTTT
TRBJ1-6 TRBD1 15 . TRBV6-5 CASSYSDRNNSPLHF TGTGCCAGCAGTTACTCGGACAGGAATAATTCACCCCTCCACTTT
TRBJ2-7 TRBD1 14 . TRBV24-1 CATSDPGQGYEQYF TGTGCCACCAGTGATCCGGGACAGGGCTACGAGCAGTACTTC
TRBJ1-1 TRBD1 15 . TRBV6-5 CASSSGQGKLGEAFF TGTGCCAGCAGTTCGGGACAGGGGAAGCTTGGTGAAGCTTTCTTT
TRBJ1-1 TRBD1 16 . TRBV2 CASTRQGALGNTEAFF TGTGCCAGCACGAGACAGGGGGCATTAGGGAACACTGAAGCTTTCTTT
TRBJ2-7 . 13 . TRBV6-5 CASSPDFAGEQYF TGTGCCAGCAGTCCTGACTTTGCAGGGGAGCAGTACTTC
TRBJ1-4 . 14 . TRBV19 CASSPRGVEEKLFF TGTGCCAGTAGCCCCCGGGGGGTCGAAGAAAAACTGTTTTTT
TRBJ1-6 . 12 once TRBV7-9 CASSLVGSPLHF TGTGCCAGCAGCTTAGTGGGCTCACCCCTCCACTTT
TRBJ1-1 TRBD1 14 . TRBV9 CASSGTGGNTEAFF TGTGCCAGCAGCGGGACAGGAGGGAACACTGAAGCTTTCTTT
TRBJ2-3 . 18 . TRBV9 CASSVVPLVSGSTDTQYF TGTGCCAGCAGCGTAGTGCCTTTGGTCAGCGGCAGCACAGATACGCAGTATTTT
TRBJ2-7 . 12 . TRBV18 CASGATGYEQYF TGTGCCAGCGGGGCGACGGGCTACGAGCAGTACTTC
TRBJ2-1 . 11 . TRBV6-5 CASGGRGEQFF TGTGCCAGCGGGGGTCGAGGTGAGCAGTTCTTC
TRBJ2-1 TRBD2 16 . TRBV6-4 CASSGRGTRDGNEQFF TGTGCCAGCAGTGGTCGCGGGACTAGAGATGGCAATGAGCAGTTCTTC
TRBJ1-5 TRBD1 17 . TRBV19 CASRTVTGMSGNQPQHF TGTGCCAGTAGGACTGTGACAGGGATGAGCGGCAATCAGCCCCAGCATTTT
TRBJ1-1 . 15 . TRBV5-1 CASSILLQGNTEAFF TGCGCCAGCAGCATATTACTTCAGGGGAACACTGAAGCTTTCTTT
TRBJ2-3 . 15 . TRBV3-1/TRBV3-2 CASSPRRGHTDTQYF TGTGCCAGCAGCCCACGGCGGGGTCACACAGATACGCAGTATTTT
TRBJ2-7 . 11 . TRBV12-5 CASSPGSEQYF TGTGCTAGTTCTCCTGGGAGCGAGCAGTACTTC
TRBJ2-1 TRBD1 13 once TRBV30 CAWTGTAYNEQFF TGTGCCTGGACCGGGACAGCCTACAATGAGCAGTTCTTC
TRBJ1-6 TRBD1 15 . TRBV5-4 CASSISTGGWSPLHF TGTGCCAGCAGCATCTCGACAGGGGGCTGGTCACCCCTCCACTTT
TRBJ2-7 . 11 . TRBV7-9 CASSSGEEQYF TGTGCCAGCAGCTCCGGGGAGGAGCAGTACTTC
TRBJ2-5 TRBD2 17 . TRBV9 CASSMGTSGGFQETQYF TGTGCCAGCAGCATGGGGACTAGCGGGGGTTTCCAAGAGACCCAGTACTTC
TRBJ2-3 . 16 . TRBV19 CASSITSQATLGTQYF TGTGCCAGTAGTATTACGTCGCAAGCGACGTTGGGTACGCAGTATTTT
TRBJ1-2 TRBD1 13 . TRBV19 CASSMGDSYGYTF TGTGCCAGTAGTATGGGGGACAGCTATGGCTACACCTTC
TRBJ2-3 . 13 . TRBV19 CASSMGPTDTQYF TGTGCCAGTAGTATGGGACCCACAGATACGCAGTATTTT
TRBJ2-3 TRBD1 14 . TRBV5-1 CASTLQGATDTQYF TGCGCCAGCACCCTCCAGGGGGCCACAGATACGCAGTATTTT
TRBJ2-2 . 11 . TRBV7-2 CASSRTGELFF TGTGCCAGCAGCCGGACCGGGGAGCTGTTTTTT
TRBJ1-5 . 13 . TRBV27 CASSGQHNQPQHF TGTGCCAGCAGCGGACAACACAATCAGCCCCAGCATTTT
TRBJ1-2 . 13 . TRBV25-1 CASSGDTNYGYTF TGTGCCAGCAGTGGGGATACTAACTATGGCTACACCTTC
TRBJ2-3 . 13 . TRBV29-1 CSASQRITDTQYF TGCAGCGCGTCCCAGCGGATCACAGATACGCAGTATTTT
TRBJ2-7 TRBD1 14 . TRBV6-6 CASSTGTGGYEQYF TGTGCCAGCAGTACTGGGACAGGGGGATACGAGCAGTACTTC
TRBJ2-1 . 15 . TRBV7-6 CASSNRISSYNEQFF TGTGCCAGCAGCAATAGGATATCCTCCTACAATGAGCAGTTCTTC
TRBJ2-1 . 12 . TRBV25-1 CASSVSGPEQFF TGTGCCAGCAGTGTGTCAGGGCCTGAGCAGTTCTTC
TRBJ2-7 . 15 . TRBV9 CASSAVQGLSYEQYF TGTGCCAGCAGCGCGGTCCAGGGGTTATCCTACGAGCAGTACTTC
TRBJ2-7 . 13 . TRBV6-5 CASSLTATYEQYF TGTGCCAGCAGTCTAACAGCTACCTACGAGCAGTACTTC
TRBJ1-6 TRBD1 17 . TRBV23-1 CASSQLQDRVHNSPLHF TGCGCCAGCAGTCAATTACAAGACAGGGTACATAATTCACCCCTCCACTTT
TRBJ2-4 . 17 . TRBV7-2 CASSPPAPRGASNIQYF TGTGCCAGCAGCCCCCCGGCCCCCCGGGGGGCTTCAAACATTCAGTACTTC
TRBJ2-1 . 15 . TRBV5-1 CASSLTGPVYNEQFF TGCGCCAGCAGCTTGACCGGGCCGGTTTACAATGAGCAGTTCTTC
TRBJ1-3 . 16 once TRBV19 CASSMKGLSSGNTIYF TGTGCCAGTAGTATGAAGGGCCTGAGCTCTGGAAACACCATATATTTT
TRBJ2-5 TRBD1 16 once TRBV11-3 CASSRWTGGIQETQYF TGTGCCAGCAGCAGATGGACAGGGGGAATCCAAGAGACCCAGTACTTC
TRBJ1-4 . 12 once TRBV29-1 CSVRVADGKLFF TGCAGCGTGAGGGTCGCCGATGGAAAACTGTTTTTT
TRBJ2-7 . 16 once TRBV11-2 CASSLDPAGYYGEQYF TGTGCCAGCAGCTTAGATCCGGCAGGCTACTACGGGGAGCAGTACTTC
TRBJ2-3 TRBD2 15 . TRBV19 CASSLSGGITDTQYF TGTGCCAGTAGTCTTAGCGGGGGGATCACAGATACGCAGTATTTT
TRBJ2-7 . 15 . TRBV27 CASSTLGESSYEQYF TGTGCCAGCAGTACCCTCGGGGAGAGCTCCTACGAGCAGTACTTC
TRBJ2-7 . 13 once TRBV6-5 CASRTKVSYEQYF TGTGCCAGCAGGACTAAGGTCTCCTACGAGCAGTACTTC
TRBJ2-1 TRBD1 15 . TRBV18 CASSPGSGGDNEQFF TGTGCCAGCTCACCGGGGTCAGGGGGAGATAATGAGCAGTTCTTC
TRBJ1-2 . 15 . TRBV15 CATSRDRSAVSGYTF TGTGCCACCAGCAGAGACAGGTCCGCTGTAAGTGGCTACACCTTC
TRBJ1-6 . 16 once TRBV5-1 CASSETGSSYNSPLHF TGCGCCAGCAGTGAAACCGGTAGCTCCTATAATTCACCCCTCCACTTT
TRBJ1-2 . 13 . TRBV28 CASNLATDGGYTF TGTGCCAGCAACCTGGCGACGGATGGGGGCTACACCTTC
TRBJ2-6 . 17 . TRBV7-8 CASSLVVRLSGANVLTF TGTGCCAGCAGCTTAGTCGTTAGGCTCTCTGGGGCCAACGTCCTGACTTTC
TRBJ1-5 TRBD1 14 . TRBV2 CASSWGQINQPQHF TGTGCCAGCAGTTGGGGACAGATAAATCAGCCCCAGCATTTT
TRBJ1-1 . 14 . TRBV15 CATSGQGMNTEAFF TGTGCCACCAGCGGCCAGGGGATGAACACTGAAGCTTTCTTT
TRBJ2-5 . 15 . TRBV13 CASSRKGGGQETQYF TGTGCCAGCAGCCGTAAGGGGGGCGGGCAAGAGACCCAGTACTTC
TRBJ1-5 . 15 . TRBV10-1 CASSPGRDLNQPQHF TGCGCCAGCAGTCCGGGCAGGGACCTTAATCAGCCCCAGCATTTT
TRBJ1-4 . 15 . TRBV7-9 CASSPGANTREKLFF TGTGCCAGCAGCCCCGGGGCCAACACCCGTGAAAAACTGTTTTTT
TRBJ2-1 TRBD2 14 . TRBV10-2 CASKGSGGASEQFF TGCGCCAGCAAAGGGAGCGGGGGGGCTTCTGAGCAGTTCTTC
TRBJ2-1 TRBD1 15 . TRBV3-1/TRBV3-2 CASSRRETGPNEQFF TGTGCCAGCAGCCGAAGAGAGACAGGGCCCAATGAGCAGTTCTTC
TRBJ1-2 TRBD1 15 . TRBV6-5 CASSTIGQGEGGYTF TGTGCCAGCAGTACCATAGGACAGGGGGAAGGTGGCTACACCTTC
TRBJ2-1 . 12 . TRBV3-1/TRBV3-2 CASSQGTALGVF TGTGCCAGCAGCCAAGGGACTGCTTTAGGTGTCTTC
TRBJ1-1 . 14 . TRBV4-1 CASSPPGQATEAFF TGCGCCAGCAGCCCCCCGGGGCAGGCTACTGAAGCTTTCTTT